This passage covers 7 T cell receptor beta chains from one sample sequenced in a study of cytomegalovirus exposure and HLA in healthy donors. PCR involved 60 Vbeta and 13 Jbeta primers. This table comes from immunoSEQ multiplex PCR, and its TCRdb copy is limited to in-frame clones, with some not included. In the table there are about 80,000 clones, under 65% of which are singletons. The material sequenced was PBMCs. These receptors came from a male donor in good health and CMV-seropositive.

This chain links TRBV27 with TRBJ2-1; 8 bases map to TRBD2. The CDR3 spans 14 residues. The germline V gene has CDR1 MNHEY and CDR2 SMNVEV (reference sequence). With V trimmed by 2 bases and J by 6 bases, 3 bases remained unmatched. The CDR3 loop is CASSLTTSANEQFF. CDR3 nucleotide sequence: TGTGCCAGCAGTTTAACGACTAGCGCCAATGAGCAGTTCTTC.

V usage is TRBV27 and J usage is TRBJ2-7; D perhaps matches TRBD2 (6 bases). Germline assignment: CDR1 MNHEY and CDR2 SMNVEV (reference sequence). The V end lost 6 bases, the J end lost 3 bases, and 15 bases lay between the germline ends. The CDR3 covers 14 residues. The CDR3 protein is CASSETRGSYEQYF. The CDR3 DNA sequence: TGTGCCAGCAGCGAAACCCGGGGGAGCTACGAGCAGTACTTC.

This clone was seen only a few times. The chain recombines TRBV2 with TRBJ1-6; 10 bases match TRBD1. The J segment lost 10 bases and the V segment lost 5 bases, leaving 5 bases of the junction unmatched. The CDR3 totals 14 residues. Per germline, CDR1 SNHLY and CDR2 FYNNEI. CDR3 sequence: CASSQDRGGSPLHF. CDR3 sequence (DNA): TGTGCCAGCAGTCAGGACAGGGGGGGATCACCCCTCCACTTT. Together with reference TRBV2 and TRBJ1-6, the CDR3 gives the full variable domain: EPEVTQTPSHQVTQMGQEVILRCVPISNHLYFYWYRQILGQKVEFLVSFYNNEISEKSEIFDDQFSVERPDGSNFTLKIRSTKLEDSAMYFCASSQDRGGSPLHFGNGTRLTVT.

V gene TRBV12-5 combines with J gene TRBJ2-1; TRBD2 aligns across 8 bases. The CDR3 runs to 15 residues. J was trimmed by 0 bases and V by 8 bases; bases with no gene match: 6. CDR1 LGHNT and CDR2 FRNRAP come from the germline V gene. This chain's CDR3 is CASSAGDGSYNEQFF. In DNA form, the CDR3 reads TGTGCTAGTTCAGCGGGGGATGGCTCCTACAATGAGCAGTTCTTC.

V gene TRBV29-1 combines with J gene TRBJ1-2, with a tentative D call TRBD1 (6 bases). The germline V gene encodes CDR1 SQVTM and CDR2 ANQGSEA. V lost 6 bases, J lost 0 bases, and 17 bases lay in between. There are 15 residues in the CDR3. The chain's CDR3 is CSVAKGVGPNYGYTF. The CDR3 DNA reads TGCAGCGTGGCAAAGGGGGTAGGCCCTAACTATGGCTACACCTTC.

The chain joins TRBV27 to TRBJ2-5; 7 bases fit TRBD1. Trimming took 5 bases from V and 4 from J; bases not matched to a gene: 10. Germline V gene sequence: CDR1 MNHEY, CDR2 SMNVEV (reference sequence). CDR3 length: 15 residues. This CDR3 reads CASSPKYRDRETQYF. The DNA of the CDR3 is TGTGCCAGCAGTCCAAAATACCGGGACAGAGAGACCCAGTACTTC.

For this clone: A junction boundary mismatches the germline segment, possibly from a read error. The V and J genes are TRBV7-7 and TRBJ2-2; D might be TRBD1 (6 bases). This CDR3 is built from 17 residues. In germline, CDR1 is SSHAT, CDR2 FNYEAQ (reference sequence). The CDR3 spells CASSLGVWGQITGELFF. The CDR3 DNA reads TGTGCTAGCAGCTTAGGGGTCTGGGGGCAGATCACCGGGGAGCTGTTTTTT.